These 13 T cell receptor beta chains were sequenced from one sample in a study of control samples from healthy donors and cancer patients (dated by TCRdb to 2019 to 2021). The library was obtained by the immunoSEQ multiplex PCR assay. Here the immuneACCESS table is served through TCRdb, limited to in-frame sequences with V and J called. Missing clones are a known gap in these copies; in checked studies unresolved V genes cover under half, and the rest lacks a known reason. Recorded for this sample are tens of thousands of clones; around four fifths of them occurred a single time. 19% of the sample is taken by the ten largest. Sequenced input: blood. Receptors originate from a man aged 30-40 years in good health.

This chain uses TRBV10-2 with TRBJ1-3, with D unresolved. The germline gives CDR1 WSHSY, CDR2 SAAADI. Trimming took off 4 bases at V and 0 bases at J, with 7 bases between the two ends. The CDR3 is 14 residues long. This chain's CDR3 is CASSGGFSGNTIYF. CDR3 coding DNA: TGCGCCAGCAGTGGAGGGTTCTCTGGAAACACCATATATTTT.

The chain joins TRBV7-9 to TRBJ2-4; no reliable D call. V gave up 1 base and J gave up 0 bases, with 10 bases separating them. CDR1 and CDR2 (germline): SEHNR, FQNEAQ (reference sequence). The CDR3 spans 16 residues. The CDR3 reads CASSLGSSLAKNIQYF. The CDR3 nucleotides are TGTGCCAGCAGCTTAGGGAGTTCCCTAGCCAAAAACATTCAGTACTTC.

DNA of the CDR3: TGTGCCAGCAGCCCAACAGGGAATCAGCCCCAGCATTTT. It encodes CASSPTGNQPQHF. V and J are TRBV12-3 or TRBV12-4 and TRBJ1-5, with D tentatively TRBD1 (6 bases). The ends were cut back, 6 bases at V and 4 bases at J, with 10 bases in the middle. The CDR3 is made up of 13 amino acids.

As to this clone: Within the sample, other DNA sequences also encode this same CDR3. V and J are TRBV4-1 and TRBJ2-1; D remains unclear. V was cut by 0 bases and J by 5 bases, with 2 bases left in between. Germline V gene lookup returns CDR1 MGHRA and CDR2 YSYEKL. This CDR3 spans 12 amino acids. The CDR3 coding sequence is TGCGCCAGCAGCCAAGAGAACAATGAGCAGTTCTTC. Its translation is CASSQENNEQFF.

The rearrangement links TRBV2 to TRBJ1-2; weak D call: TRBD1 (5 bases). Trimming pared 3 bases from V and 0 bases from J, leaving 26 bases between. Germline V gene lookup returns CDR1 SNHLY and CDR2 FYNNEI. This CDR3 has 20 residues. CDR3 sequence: CASSDLVWDWAPRTNYGYTF. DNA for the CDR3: TGTGCCAGCAGTGATTTGGTTTGGGACTGGGCACCCAGGACTAACTATGGCTACACCTTC. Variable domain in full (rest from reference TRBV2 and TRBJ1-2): EPEVTQTPSHQVTQMGQEVILRCVPISNHLYFYWYRQILGQKVEFLVSFYNNEISEKSEIFDDQFSVERPDGSNFTLKIRSTKLEDSAMYFCASSDLVWDWAPRTNYGYTFGSGTRLTVV.

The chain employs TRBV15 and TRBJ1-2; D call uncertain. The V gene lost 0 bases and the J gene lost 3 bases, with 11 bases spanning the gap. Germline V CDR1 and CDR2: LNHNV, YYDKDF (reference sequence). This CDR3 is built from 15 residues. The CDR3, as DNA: TGTGCCACCAGCAGAGATGCCTCAACCGACTATGGCTACACCTTC. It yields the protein CATSRDASTDYGYTF.

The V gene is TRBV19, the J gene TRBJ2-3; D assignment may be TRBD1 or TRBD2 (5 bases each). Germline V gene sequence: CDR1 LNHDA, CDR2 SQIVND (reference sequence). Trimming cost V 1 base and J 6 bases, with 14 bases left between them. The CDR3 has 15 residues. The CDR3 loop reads CASSIGRGHGDTQYF. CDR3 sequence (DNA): TGTGCCAGTAGTATAGGACGGGGCCACGGGGATACGCAGTATTTT. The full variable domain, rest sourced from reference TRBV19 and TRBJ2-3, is DGGITQSPKYLFRKEGQNVTLSCEQNLNHDAMYWYRQDPGQGLRLIYYSQIVNDFQKGDIAEGYSVSREKKESFPLTVTSAQKNPTAFYLCASSIGRGHGDTQYFGPGTRLTVL.

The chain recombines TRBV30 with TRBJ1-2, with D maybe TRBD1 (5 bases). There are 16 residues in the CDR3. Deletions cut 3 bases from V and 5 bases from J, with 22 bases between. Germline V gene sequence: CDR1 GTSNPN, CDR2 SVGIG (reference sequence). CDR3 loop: CAWRIGQGGRPYGYTF. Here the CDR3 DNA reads TGTGCCTGGAGGATCGGGCAGGGAGGACGTCCTTATGGCTACACCTTC. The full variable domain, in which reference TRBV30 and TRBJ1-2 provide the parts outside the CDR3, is SQTIHQWPATLVQPVGSPLSLECTVEGTSNPNLYWYRQAAGRGLQLLFYSVGIGQISSEVPQNLSASRPQDRQFILSSKKLLLSDSGFYLCAWRIGQGGRPYGYTFGSGTRLTVV.

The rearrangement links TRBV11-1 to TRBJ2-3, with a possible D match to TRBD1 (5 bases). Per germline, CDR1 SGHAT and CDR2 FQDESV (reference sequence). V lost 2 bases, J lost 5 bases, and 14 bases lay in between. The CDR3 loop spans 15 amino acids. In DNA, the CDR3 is TGTGCCAGCAGCTTAATGGGCAGGGATGAAGATACGCAGTATTTT. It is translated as CASSLMGRDEDTQYF. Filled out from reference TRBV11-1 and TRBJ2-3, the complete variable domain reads EAEVAQSPRYKITEKSQAVAFWCDPISGHATLYWYRQILGQGPELLVQFQDESVVDDSQLPKDRFSAERLKGVDSTLKIQPAELGDSAMYLCASSLMGRDEDTQYFGPGTRLTVL.

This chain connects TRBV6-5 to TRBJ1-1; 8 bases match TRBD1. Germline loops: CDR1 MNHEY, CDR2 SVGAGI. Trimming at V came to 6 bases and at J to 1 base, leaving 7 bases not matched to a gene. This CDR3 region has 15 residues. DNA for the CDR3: TGTGCCAGCAGCAACCAGGGGGCTAGGAACACTGAAGCTTTCTTT. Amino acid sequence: CASSNQGARNTEAFF.

The CDR3 sequence: CATRDRGYNEQFF. CDR3 in DNA: TGTGCCACCCGGGACAGGGGTTACAATGAGCAGTTCTTC. The J gene is TRBJ2-1, the V gene TRBV6-6; 10 bases agree with TRBD1. The V gene's germline CDR1 is MNHNY and CDR2 SVGAGI (reference sequence). J was trimmed by 4 bases and V by 10 bases; bases with no gene match: 4. This CDR3 is built from 13 residues.

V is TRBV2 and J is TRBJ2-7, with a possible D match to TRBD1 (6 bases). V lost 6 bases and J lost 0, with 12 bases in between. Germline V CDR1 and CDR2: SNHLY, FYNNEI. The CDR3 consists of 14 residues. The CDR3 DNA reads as TGTGCCAGCAGCCCAAGGGACATCTCCTACGAGCAGTACTTC. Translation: CASSPRDISYEQYF.

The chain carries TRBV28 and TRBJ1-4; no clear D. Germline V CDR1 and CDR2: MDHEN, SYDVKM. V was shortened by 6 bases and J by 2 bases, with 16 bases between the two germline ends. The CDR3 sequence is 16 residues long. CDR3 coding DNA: TGTGCCAGCAGCAGCCGGAGAGGGTACACTAATGAAAAACTGTTTTTT. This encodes CASSSRRGYTNEKLFF.